Shown below are 3 T cell receptor beta chains from a single sample sequenced in a study of radiotherapy plus CTLA-4 blockade in lung cancer (dated by TCRdb to the late 2010s). Receptors were amplified or captured by the immunoSEQ multiplex PCR assay. Entries here come from immuneACCESS through TCRdb and include only in-frame sequences with V and J called. Some clones fail to appear in such tables; in the studies checked, an unresolved V gene covers under half of the shortfall, and the cause of the remainder is unknown. This sample has about 85,000 clones in its table, and roughly 86% of those were observed once. Approximately 2.2% of the sample belongs to the ten largest clones. The input for sequencing was peripheral blood, taken from a patient treated with radiotherapy plus ipilimumab. The origin of the receptors is a human donor with non-small cell lung cancer who had a partial response to radiotherapy plus ipilimumab.

The rearrangement links TRBV5-6 to TRBJ1-2; D not certain. The germline CDR1 and CDR2 sequences are SGHDT and YYEEEE. Trimming cost V 1 base and J 6 bases, with 7 bases left between them. CDR3 length: 12 amino acids. The CDR3 protein is CASSLSRDGYTF. The DNA for the CDR3 is TGTGCCAGCAGCTTGAGTAGAGATGGCTACACCTTC.

The J gene is TRBJ1-1, the V gene TRBV6-5; no reliable D call. Germline CDR1 is MNHEY and CDR2 is SVGAGI. The CDR3 consists of 15 residues. Deletions cut 5 bases from V and 7 bases from J, with 20 bases between. DNA of the CDR3: TGTGCCAGCAGTGGTCGTGGTGCGGGAGGGTTTGAAGCTTTCTTT. Amino acids: CASSGRGAGGFEAFF.

V usage is TRBV7-3 and J usage is TRBJ2-1, with 7 bases aligning to TRBD1. V was pared by 5 bases and J by 5 bases, with 3 bases of the junction left unmatched. Germline CDR1 reads SGHTA; CDR2 reads FQGTGA. This CDR3 region has 13 residues. In DNA, the CDR3 is TGTGCCAGCAGCCCCACAGGGGACAATGAGCAGTTCTTC. This encodes CASSPTGDNEQFF.